This T cell receptor beta chain is from a study of OX40 agonist ivuxolimab in advanced cancers. About the investigation overall: Ivuxolimab was an agonistic, fully human IgG2 monoclonal antibody directed against OX40 (CD134), a costimulatory receptor. Among the roughly 50 dose-escalation patients, 19 had hepatocellular carcinoma, 15 melanoma, 9 renal cell carcinoma and 9 head and neck cancer. Intravenous ivuxolimab was administered to patients every 2 weeks at six dose levels: 0.01, 0.1, 0.3, 1.5, 3 and 10 mg/kg. Prior anti-PD-1, anti-PD-L1 or anti-CTLA-4 therapy was permitted, and approximately 41% of dose-escalation patients had received checkpoint inhibitors. The point of sequencing TCRbeta in the periphery was to test whether ivuxolimab changed TCR sequence diversity and drove clonal T-cell expansion. A male proportion of approximately 83% and a mean age of approximately 55 years, ranging from about 20 to 85, were recorded for the dose-escalation cohort. The paper covers the monotherapy dose-escalation part of the phase I ivuxolimab trial, which included N ≈ 52 patients. Partial responses were achieved by three dose-escalation patients, of whom one had hepatocellular carcinoma and two had cutaneous melanoma.

At the junction V is shortened by 2 bases and J by 0 bases, with 4 bases in between. Counted from cysteine to phenylalanine, this CDR3 has 13 amino acids. CDR3 DNA only is kept here, 39 bases in frame from base 1. The germline V gene encodes CDR1 ENHRY and CDR2 SYGVKD. Genomic DNA was extracted from sorted cells for sequencing of the TCRbeta CDR3 region. The immunoSEQ Assay was used to sequence the TCRbeta CDR3 regions. This is the immuneACCESS table as TCRdb keeps it, with only in-frame sequences that have V and J called. A part of the clones is gone; compared with another copy, unresolved V genes explain less than half, and the rest is unexplained. This sample lists about 44,000 clones; roughly 90% were detected once. Around 48% of the sample goes to the ten largest clones. This clone has more than one count but fewer than ten. Its antigen specificity is not known. No much larger clonotype is one base removed from it; base qualities were not supplied.

The trial excluded patients who had a history of autoimmune disease or who were on systemic immunosuppression. Peripheral blood for TCR sequencing was collected from all dose cohorts at baseline, on cycle 4 day 1, and on cycle 7 day 1. The samples were drawn from a first-in-human, open-label, multicenter phase I dose-escalation trial of ivuxolimab. The trial enrolled adults with locally advanced or metastatic head and neck squamous cell, hepatocellular, melanoma or renal cell carcinoma. CD4+ and CD8+ T cells were sorted separately from peripheral blood before TCR sequencing. General conclusions and limits of the study: After ivuxolimab, expanded clones were on average more numerous among CD8+ T cells than among CD4+ T cells. In the 0.1-3.0 mg/kg groups, partial responders were among the patients with the lowest normalized peripheral clonal expansion, particularly in CD8+ T cells. At doses of 0.1 to 3.0 mg/kg, clonal expansion of both CD4+ and CD8+ T cells in blood was seen between baseline and week 6. Low levels of normalized T-cell clonal expansion were also seen in some patients who did not respond. The antigen specificity of the clonally expanded peripheral T cells was not determined.

In this chain, TRBV10-3 is recombined with TRBJ1-1; a confident D gene designation cannot be given. The sample in question was CD4+ or CD8+ T cells sorted from blood, obtained in a trial of the OX40 agonist ivuxolimab. The sequence came from an adult with an advanced solid tumor such as melanoma, head and neck, liver or kidney cancer. The nucleotide sequence is given as TGTGCCATCAGTGAGACAGTGAACACTGAAGCTTTCTTT. It encodes CAISETVNTEAFF.